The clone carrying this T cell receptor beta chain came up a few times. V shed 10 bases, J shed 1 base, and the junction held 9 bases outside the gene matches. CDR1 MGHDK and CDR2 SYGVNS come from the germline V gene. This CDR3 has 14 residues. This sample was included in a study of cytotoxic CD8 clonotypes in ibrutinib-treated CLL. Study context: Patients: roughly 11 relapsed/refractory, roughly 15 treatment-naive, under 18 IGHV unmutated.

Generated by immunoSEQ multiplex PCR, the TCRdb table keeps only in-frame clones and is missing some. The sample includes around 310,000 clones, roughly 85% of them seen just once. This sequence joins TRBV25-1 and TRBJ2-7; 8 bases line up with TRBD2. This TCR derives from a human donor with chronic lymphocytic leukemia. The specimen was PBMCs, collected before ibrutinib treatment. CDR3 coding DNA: TGTGCCACCTCCGTCGGGAGGGTGTCCTACGAGCAGTACTTC. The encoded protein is CATSVGRVSYEQYF.